This T cell receptor beta chain comes out of a study of immune evolution from preneoplasia to lung adenocarcinoma. Findings of the study overall: KRAS-mutant nodules had the highest T cell clonality. Top clone frequencies peaked in normal lung, apparently declining through invasive adenocarcinoma.

Regarding this clone: Its specificity is unknown.

Trimming left V 4 bases short and J 1 base short, with 14 bases between. The CDR3 is 15 residues long. Germline assignment: CDR1 SGHRS and CDR2 YFSETQ. Clones were sequenced by immunoSEQ multiplex PCR, and TCRdb holds only the in-frame ones, with some missing. The data show around 15,000 clones, 75% to 90% seen once. This receptor was taken from an older person with invasive lung adenocarcinoma. The chain is built from TRBV5-1 and TRBJ1-1; a possible D gene is TRBD1 (6 bases). Sequenced: FFPE invasive lung adenocarcinoma tissue. The CDR3 sequence is CASSRTLQGNTEAFF. CDR3 in DNA: TGCGCCAGCAGCCGAACTCTACAGGGGAACACTGAAGCTTTCTTT.